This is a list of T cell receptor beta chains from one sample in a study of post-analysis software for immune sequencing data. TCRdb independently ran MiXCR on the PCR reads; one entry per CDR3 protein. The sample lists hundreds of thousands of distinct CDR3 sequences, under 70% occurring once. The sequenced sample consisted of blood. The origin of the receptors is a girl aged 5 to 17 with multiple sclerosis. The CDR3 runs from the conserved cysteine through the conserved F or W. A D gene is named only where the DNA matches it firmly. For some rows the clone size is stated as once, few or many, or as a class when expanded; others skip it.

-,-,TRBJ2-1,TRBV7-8,TGTGCCAGCATCGTAGAGTCAGGGCACGATGAGCGGTTCTTC,CASIVESGHDERFF
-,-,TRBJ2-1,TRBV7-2,TGTGCCAGCAGCTCGGGGCGGTCCAATGAGCAGTTCTTC,CASSSGRSNEQFF
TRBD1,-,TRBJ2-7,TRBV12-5,TGTGCTAGTGGTTTGAGAGGACAGGGGACGAACGAGCAGTACTTC,CASGLRGQGTNEQYF
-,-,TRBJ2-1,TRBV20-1,TGCAGTGCGCGGGCGGGTGTTGGGCAGTTCTTC,CSARAGVGQFF
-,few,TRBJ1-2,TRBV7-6,TGTGCCAGCAGCTTAGGACTTTCCATCGGGGATGGCTACACCTTC,CASSLGLSIGDGYTF
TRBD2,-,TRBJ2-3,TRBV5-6,TGTGCCAGCAGCTTGGTGGGACTAGCGGGGGGGGATACGCAGTATTTT,CASSLVGLAGGDTQYF
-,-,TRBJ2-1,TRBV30,TGTGCCTGGAACCCGACCCCAAGGGAGCAGTTCTTC,CAWNPTPREQFF
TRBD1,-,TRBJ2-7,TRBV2,TGTGCCAGCAGACCCGGGACAGGGCCCTACGAGCAGTACTTC,CASRPGTGPYEQYF
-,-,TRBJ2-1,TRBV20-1,TGCAGTGCTGGAGTGGAGGGGTTGGCTGAGCAGTTCTTC,CSAGVEGLAEQFF
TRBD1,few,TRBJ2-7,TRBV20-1,TGCAGTGCCTGGGACAGCCATTACGAGCAGTACTTC,CSAWDSHYEQYF
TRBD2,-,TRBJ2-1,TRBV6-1,TGTGCCAGCAGTGTGGGACACCTAGCGGGAAGGGGGGTGGGTTTCGATGAGCAGTTCTTC,CASSVGHLAGRGVGFDEQFF
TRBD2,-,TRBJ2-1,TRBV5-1,TGCGCCAGCAGCCCCCGGGTCCAGCGGGAATACAATGAGCAGTTCTTC,CASSPRVQREYNEQFF
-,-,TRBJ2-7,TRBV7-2,TGTGCCAGCAGCGCAGTGATGTGGGGTGCGTCCTACGAGCAGTACTTC,CASSAVMWGASYEQYF
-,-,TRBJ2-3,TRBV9,TGTGCCAGCAGCGGAGCGGCCACAGATACGCAGTATTTT,CASSGAATDTQYF
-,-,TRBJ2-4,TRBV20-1,TGCAGTGTCCCGGGAAGCGGGGCCAAAAACATTCAGTACTTC,CSVPGSGAKNIQYF
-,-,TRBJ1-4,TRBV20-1,TGCAGTGCTAGACTCAGGGGAACTAATGAAAAACTGTTTTTT,CSARLRGTNEKLFF
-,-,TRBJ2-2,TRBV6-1,TGTGCCAGCAGGAAAGACAGGCCCCATCACACCGGGGAGCTGTTTTTT,CASRKDRPHHTGELFF
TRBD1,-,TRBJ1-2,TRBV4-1,TGCGCCAGCAGCCAAGTTGGGGCGACAGGGTTTGGCTACACCTTC,CASSQVGATGFGYTF
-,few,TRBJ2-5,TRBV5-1,TGCGCCAGCAGCGAAACTACCGGTAGTTTCGAGACCCAGTACTTC,CASSETTGSFETQYF
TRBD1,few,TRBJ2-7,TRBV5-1,TGCGCCAGCAGAACGGGACAGGGTACCTACGAGCAGTACTTC,CASRTGQGTYEQYF
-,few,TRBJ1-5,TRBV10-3,TGTGCCATCAGTGGCCAGCCTACGGGCGAGACCCAGCATTTT,CAISGQPTGETQHF
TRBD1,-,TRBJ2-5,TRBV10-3,TGTGCCATCAGTGAGTCGCAGACAGGGCCGAGAGGAGAGACCCAGTACTTC,CAISESQTGPRGETQYF
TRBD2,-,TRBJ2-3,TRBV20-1,TGCAGTGCTAGAAGGATAGCGGGGGGGCCGCGCACAGATACGCAGTATTTT,CSARRIAGGPRTDTQYF
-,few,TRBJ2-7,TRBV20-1,TGCAGTGCTCAGATTACAGGGTCGGGCTCCTACGAGCAGTACTTC,CSAQITGSGSYEQYF
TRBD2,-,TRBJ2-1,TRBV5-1,TGCGCCAGCAGCTTGGGCTGGGGACTAAGCTACAATGAGCAGTTCTTC,CASSLGWGLSYNEQFF
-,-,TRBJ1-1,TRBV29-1,TGCAGCGTTGATTCCCAGGGGACGAACACTGAAGCTTTCTTT,CSVDSQGTNTEAFF
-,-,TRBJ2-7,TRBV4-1,TGCGCCAGCAGCCAAGATCCAGGAGAGGGGCAGTACTTC,CASSQDPGEGQYF
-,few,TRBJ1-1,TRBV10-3,TGTGCCATCAGTGAGTTGACGGGGAACACTGAAGCTTTCTTT,CAISELTGNTEAFF
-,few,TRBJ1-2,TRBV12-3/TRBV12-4,TGTGCCAGCAGTCCTAACATTAACTATGGCTACACCTTC,CASSPNINYGYTF
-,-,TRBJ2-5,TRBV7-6,TGTGCCAGCAGCCCAGACCCCAAGGGAGAGCAGTACTTC,CASSPDPKGEQYF
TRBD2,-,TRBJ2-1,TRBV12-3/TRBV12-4,TGTGCCAGCAGTTCGGGACTAGCGGGAGGGTGGGACAATGAGCAGTTCTTC,CASSSGLAGGWDNEQFF
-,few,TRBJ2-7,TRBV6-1,TGTGCCAGCAGTGACTCGGGCGTCCCCTACGAGCAGTACTTC,CASSDSGVPYEQYF
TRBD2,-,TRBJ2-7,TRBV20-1,TGCAGTGCTAGAGATTGGGGGGGAGCCTACGAGCAGTACTTC,CSARDWGGAYEQYF
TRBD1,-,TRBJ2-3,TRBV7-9,TGTGCCAGCGACAGGGGAGTTAATACGCAGTATTTT,CASDRGVNTQYF
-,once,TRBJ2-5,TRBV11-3,TGTGCCAGCAGCCTCCGCGGGTCGACCCAGTACTTC,CASSLRGSTQYF
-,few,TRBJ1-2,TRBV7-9,TGTGCCAGCAGCCTGTCTTTGGACGGCTACACCTTC,CASSLSLDGYTF
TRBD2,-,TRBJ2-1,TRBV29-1,TGCAGCGTTGGCAGCGGGGGAAGTTCCTACGAGCAGTTCTTC,CSVGSGGSSYEQFF
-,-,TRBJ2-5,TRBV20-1,TGCAGTGCTAGAGATGCTAGGGGAGAGACCCAGTACTTC,CSARDARGETQYF
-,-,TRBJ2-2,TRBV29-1,TGCAGCGTTGAAGGGCGACCGGGCGGGGTCACCGGGGAGCTGTTTTTT,CSVEGRPGGVTGELFF
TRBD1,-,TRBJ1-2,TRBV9,TGTGCCAGCAGCGCAACAGGGGGCGCCTATGGCTACACCTTC,CASSATGGAYGYTF
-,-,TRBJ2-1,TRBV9,TGTGCCAGCAGCGTAGACCCCAGCGGGCCGAATGAGCAGTTCTTC,CASSVDPSGPNEQFF
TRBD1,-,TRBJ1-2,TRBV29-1,TGCAGCGTTGAAGGGGGACAGGACACTAACTATGGCTACACCTTC,CSVEGGQDTNYGYTF
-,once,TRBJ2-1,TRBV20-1,TGCAGTGCTAGAGATCAGGAGGGGTCAAGGAATGGGCAGTTCTTC,CSARDQEGSRNGQFF
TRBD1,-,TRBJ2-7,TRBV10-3,TGTGCCATCACGGGGACAGGAGGATCCTACGAGCAGTACTTC,CAITGTGGSYEQYF
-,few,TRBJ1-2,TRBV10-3,TGTGCCATCAGTGAGTCAATAGGTGGACAGTATGGCTACACCTTC,CAISESIGGQYGYTF
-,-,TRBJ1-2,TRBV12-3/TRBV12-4,TGTGCCAGCAGTTTGGGCAGATGGAACTATGGCTACACCTTC,CASSLGRWNYGYTF
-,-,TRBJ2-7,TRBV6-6,TGTGCCAGCAGTTACTCGGGGCAGTGGTTAACGGACGAGCAGTACTTC,CASSYSGQWLTDEQYF
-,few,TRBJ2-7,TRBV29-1,TGCAGCGTTGTAAGGCGGGACAGCACCCTAATATCGCGCTACGAGCAGTACTTC,CSVVRRDSTLISRYEQYF
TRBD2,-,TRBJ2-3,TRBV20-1,TGCAGTGCTACTGGAGCGGGCTTAGCGGGTACGCAGTATTTT,CSATGAGLAGTQYF
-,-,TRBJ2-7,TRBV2,TGTGCCAGCATCCCCGCTCTGGGAGTATACGAGCAGTACTTC,CASIPALGVYEQYF
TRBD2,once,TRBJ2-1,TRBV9,TGTGCCAGCAGCACCCTTCCGGGACTAGCGAATTACAATGAGCAGTTCTTC,CASSTLPGLANYNEQFF
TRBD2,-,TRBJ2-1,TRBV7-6,TGTGCCAGCAGCGACCGAGGGGTAGCGGGCTACAATGAGCAGTTCTTC,CASSDRGVAGYNEQFF
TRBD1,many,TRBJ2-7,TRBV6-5,TGTGCCAGCAGCCGGGACAGGGAGAAGCAGTACTTC,CASSRDREKQYF
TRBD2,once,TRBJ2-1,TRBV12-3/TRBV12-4,TGTGCCAGCAGGGGGACTAGCGGGAGGGTCATGGGTAATGAGCAGTTCTTC,CASRGTSGRVMGNEQFF
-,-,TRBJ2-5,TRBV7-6,TGTGCCAGCAGCCCGATGGGGGGGGCTGAGAAGACCCAGTACTTC,CASSPMGGAEKTQYF